This T cell receptor (beta chain) stems from a study of response to subunit inactivated influenza vaccine. Germline-derived CDR1 and CDR2 are MDHEN and SYDVKM. The CDR3 spans 16 residues. V lost 5 bases to trimming and J lost 3 bases; unmatched junction nucleotides: 8. From the RT-PCR reads, TCRdb called clonotypes with MiXCR, one entry per CDR3 protein. Here the sample spans hundreds of thousands of distinct CDR3 sequences, over 9.5% being singletons. The V call is TRBV28, the J call TRBJ2-5; 11 nucleotides agree with TRBD2. The material sequenced was PBMCs from blood, taken roughly 45 days after vaccination. This TCR came from a man aged 45-65 years who received an inactivated influenza vaccine. The CDR3 reads CASSLPGLADKETQYF. CDR3 coding DNA: TGTGCCAGCAGTCTTCCGGGACTAGCGGACAAAGAGACCCAGTACTTC.